The 21 T cell receptor beta chains below come from one sample, sequenced in a study of post-analysis software for immune sequencing data. The study, taken as a whole, reports: In patients, a few TRBV segments were more frequent than in controls, with TRBV5-6, TRBV5-1 and TRBV20-1 among them.

cDNA libraries of TCR beta carried unique molecular identifiers. Each CDR3 protein is one row after TCRdb ran MiXCR on the PCR reads. This sample carries some 700,000 distinct CDR3 sequences, around 64% of them seen once, and the ten largest clones take approximately 10%. These receptors have no identified antigens. Sequencing input: blood. These receptors all come from a girl aged 2-10 years with multiple sclerosis.

The V gene is TRBV29-1, the J gene TRBJ2-3; maybe TRBD1 (5 bases). The CDR3 loop spans 14 amino acids. Trimming removed 6 bases from V and 0 bases from J, with 13 bases in between. Germline loops: CDR1 SQVTM, CDR2 ANQGSEA. The CDR3 here is CSVLGEGSTDTQYF. CDR3 nucleotides: TGCAGCGTCCTAGGGGAAGGGAGCACAGATACGCAGTATTTT.

This clonotype showed up just a few times. The rearrangement links TRBV7-9 to TRBJ2-1; D gene ambiguous. The ends were cut back, 8 bases at V and 8 bases at J, with 7 bases in the middle. Germline assignment: CDR1 SEHNR and CDR2 FQNEAQ (reference sequence). The CDR3 runs 10 residues. The CDR3 DNA reads as TGTGCCAGCTATAGACATGAGCAGTTCTTC. This translates into CASYRHEQFF.

V usage is TRBV7-9 and J usage is TRBJ1-2, with D tentatively TRBD1 (6 bases). From germline, CDR1 is SEHNR and CDR2 FQNEAQ (reference sequence). The CDR3 is 18 residues long. Trimming shortened V by 0 bases and J by 0 bases, and 17 bases separated the two germline ends. CDR3 in amino acids: CASSLATGLQGPNYGYTF. Here the CDR3 DNA reads TGTGCCAGCAGCTTAGCCACAGGGTTGCAGGGACCTAACTATGGCTACACCTTC.

The chain has TRBV6-5 and TRBJ2-6, with 9 bases fitting TRBD1. This CDR3 region has 16 residues. Germline CDR1 is MNHEY and CDR2 is SVGAGI. Germline trimming cut 5 bases from V and 0 bases from J; bases unmatched to any gene: 2. The CDR3: CASSQQGASGANVLTF. The CDR3 DNA reads as TGTGCCAGCAGTCAACAGGGGGCCTCTGGGGCCAACGTCCTGACTTTC.

The CDR3 DNA is TGTGCCAGCAGTTCGACACTAGCGGGGGGCCAAGAGACCCAGTACTTC. Its translation: CASSSTLAGGQETQYF. The chain recombines TRBV12-3 or TRBV12-4 with TRBJ2-5, with 12 positions matching TRBD2. This CDR3 has 16 amino acids. J lost 1 base, V lost 4 bases, and 4 bases had no gene match.

This clonotype has just a few counts. The gene calls are TRBV4-1 and TRBJ2-7, with D unclear. Germline CDR1 reads MGHRA; CDR2 reads YSYEKL. Trimming pared 4 bases from V and 3 bases from J, leaving 13 bases between. This CDR3 is built from 14 residues. The CDR3 here is CASSLGQTLYEQYF. The DNA of the CDR3 is TGCGCCAGCAGCCTGGGCCAAACCCTCTACGAGCAGTACTTC.

The CDR3 DNA sequence: TGTGCCAGCAGCTTAGGCAGCGGGAGTGGCAATGAGCAGTTCTTC. Translating it yields CASSLGSGSGNEQFF. The chain employs TRBV7-3 and TRBJ2-1, with 8 bases that match TRBD2. This CDR3 spans 15 amino acids. Germline V gene sequence: CDR1 SGHTA, CDR2 FQGTGA. The trim removed 2 bases at V and 6 bases at J, leaving 6 bases unmatched.

The chain employs TRBV4-3 and TRBJ2-1; TRBD2 aligns across 10 bases. CDR3 size: 17 residues. CDR1 is LGHNA, CDR2 YSLEER, per germline. V lost 0 bases, J lost 3 bases, and 5 bases stayed unmatched. This CDR3 is CASSQDAGLANYNEQFF. In nucleotides, the CDR3 is TGCGCCAGCAGCCAAGATGCGGGACTAGCGAACTACAATGAGCAGTTCTTC.

V gene TRBV5-1 combines with J gene TRBJ2-7; D unresolved. V was trimmed by 0 bases and J by 4 bases, leaving 14 bases between them. CDR3 length equals 15 residues. Germline V gives CDR1 SGHRS, CDR2 YFSETQ. CDR3 residues: CASSLAPTAEYEQYF. CDR3 coding DNA: TGCGCCAGCAGCTTGGCGCCGACTGCTGAGTACGAGCAGTACTTC.

The table lists this clonotype with a few counts. The rearrangement links TRBV29-1 to TRBJ2-3, with TRBD2 matching 12 bases. CDR3 length: 14 amino acids. Germline V gene sequence: CDR1 SQVTM, CDR2 ANQGSEA. V lost 4 bases, J lost 1 base, and 0 bases stayed unmatched. The CDR3 nucleotides are TGCAGCGTTGGACTAGCGGGGGGCACAGATACGCAGTATTTT. Translated, it gives CSVGLAGGTDTQYF.

V usage is TRBV27 and J usage is TRBJ2-7, with TRBD1 identical over 8 bases. Trimming removed 2 bases from V and 2 bases from J; junction bases left unmatched: 2. Germline assignment: CDR1 MNHEY and CDR2 SMNVEV (reference sequence). The CDR3 totals 14 residues. CDR3 protein: CASSLGGQAYEQYF. CDR3 in DNA: TGTGCCAGCAGTTTAGGGGGACAGGCCTACGAGCAGTACTTC.

The chain couples TRBV10-3 to TRBJ2-5; D possibly uses TRBD1 or TRBD2 (6 bases each). The germline V gene has CDR1 ENHRY and CDR2 SYGVKD. V was clipped by 4 bases and J by 2 bases, with 11 bases between them. The CDR3 is 14 residues long. This CDR3 reads CAISGRDTQETQYF. The DNA for the CDR3 is TGTGCCATCAGTGGGCGGGACACTCAAGAGACCCAGTACTTC.

This clonotype was seen many times. The chain carries TRBV29-1 and TRBJ2-5; D call uncertain. This CDR3 spans 10 amino acids. Between the trimmed V and J ends, which lost 4 bases and 2 bases, there was a span of 2 bases. From germline, CDR1 is SQVTM and CDR2 ANQGSEA. CDR3 sequence reads: CSVAQETQYF. In nucleotides, the CDR3 is TGCAGCGTTGCTCAAGAGACCCAGTACTTC.

J is TRBJ2-1 and V is TRBV7-2; D is possibly TRBD1 (5 bases). Trimming shortened V by 5 bases and J by 9 bases, and 11 bases separated the two germline ends. Germline lookup yields CDR1 SGHTA and CDR2 FQGNSA. The CDR3 is 12 amino acids. The CDR3 loop reads CASSQGVGEQFF. The CDR3 nucleotides read TGTGCCAGCAGCCAGGGTGTGGGTGAGCAGTTCTTC.

This clonotype was counted a few times. This chain joins TRBV20-1 and TRBJ2-1, with 9 positions matching TRBD2. The CDR3 has 15 amino acids. V shed 3 bases and J 6 bases; nucleotides not matched to a gene: 9. Germline CDR1 and CDR2: DFQATT and SNEGSKA (reference sequence). The DNA for the CDR3 is TGCAGTGCTAGCTTTGGGCTAGCGGGGACCAATGAGCAGTTCTTC. This translates into CSASFGLAGTNEQFF.

The V gene is TRBV20-1, the J gene TRBJ2-3; 10 nucleotides line up with TRBD1. CDR1 and CDR2 from the germline V gene are DFQATT and SNEGSKA (reference sequence). The CDR3 contains 16 residues. The J segment lost 3 bases and the V segment lost 3 bases, leaving 9 bases of the junction unmatched. The CDR3: CSARGETGGETDTQYF. CDR3 sequence (DNA): TGCAGTGCTAGGGGGGAGACAGGGGGCGAAACAGATACGCAGTATTTT.

The gene calls are TRBV15 and TRBJ2-7, with 7 bases matching TRBD1. The length of the CDR3 is 16 residues. Trimming at V came to 3 bases and at J to 2 bases, leaving 10 bases not matched to a gene. CDR1 is LNHNV and CDR2 is YYDKDF in the germline V gene (reference sequence). DNA of the CDR3: TGTGCCACCAGCAGGGATCCAACAGGGGTTACCTACGAGCAGTACTTC. Its translation: CATSRDPTGVTYEQYF.

This clonotype was seen more than once but under ten times. This rearrangement joins TRBV10-1 to TRBJ2-3; D is unclear. CDR1 and CDR2 from the germline V gene are WNHNN and SYGVQD (reference sequence). The CDR3 contains 14 residues. V lost 0 bases and J 8 bases, leaving 12 bases between the germline ends. The DNA of the CDR3 is TGCGCCAGCAGTGAGTCTTTGGGCGTGGGTACGCAGTATTTT. Translated: CASSESLGVGTQYF.

This clonotype was seen only a few times. The chain uses TRBV12-3 or TRBV12-4 and TRBJ2-5, with 9 nucleotides matching TRBD1. Trimming removed 3 bases from V and 3 bases from J; junction bases left unmatched: 5. This CDR3 is built from 15 residues. The CDR3 DNA follows: TGTGCCAGCAGTTTGGGACAGGGTCGAAAAGAGACCCAGTACTTC. Encoded protein: CASSLGQGRKETQYF.

The chain recombines TRBV5-1 with TRBJ2-5, with TRBD1 matching over 7 bases. V dropped 2 bases and J dropped 5; count of bases not matched to a gene: 6. This CDR3 has 14 residues. Germline-derived CDR1 and CDR2 are SGHRS and YFSETQ. This chain's CDR3 is CASSFRGGRETQYF. CDR3 sequence (DNA): TGCGCCAGCAGCTTCAGAGGGGGCCGGGAGACCCAGTACTTC.

The chain carries TRBV10-3 and TRBJ2-2; unclear D gene. This CDR3 spans 16 amino acids. Germline V gives CDR1 ENHRY, CDR2 SYGVKD. V dropped 0 bases and J dropped 1 base, with 9 bases sitting between them. In DNA, the CDR3 is TGTGCCATCAGTGAGTCGCGTAAGGGGAACACCGGGGAGCTGTTTTTT. Protein: CAISESRKGNTGELFF.